This T cell receptor (beta chain) was sequenced in a study of OX40 agonist ivuxolimab in advanced cancers. Clones were sequenced by immunoSEQ multiplex PCR, and TCRdb holds only the in-frame ones, with some missing. Here the sample spans around 70,000 clones, 85% being singletons. This CDR3 contains 17 residues. Trimming took off 7 bases at V and 1 base at J, with 20 bases between the two ends. The germline gives CDR1 SGHVS, CDR2 FQNEAQ. This material consisted of CD4+ or CD8+ T cells sorted from blood, taken in a trial of the OX40 agonist ivuxolimab. The V gene is TRBV7-8, the J gene TRBJ2-1; D gene ambiguous. This receptor was obtained from an adult with an advanced solid tumor such as melanoma, head and neck, liver or kidney cancer. The CDR3 reads CASTPPPTGPSYNEQFF. The CDR3 nucleotides are TGTGCCAGCACCCCACCGCCGACGGGCCCTTCCTACAATGAGCAGTTCTTC.